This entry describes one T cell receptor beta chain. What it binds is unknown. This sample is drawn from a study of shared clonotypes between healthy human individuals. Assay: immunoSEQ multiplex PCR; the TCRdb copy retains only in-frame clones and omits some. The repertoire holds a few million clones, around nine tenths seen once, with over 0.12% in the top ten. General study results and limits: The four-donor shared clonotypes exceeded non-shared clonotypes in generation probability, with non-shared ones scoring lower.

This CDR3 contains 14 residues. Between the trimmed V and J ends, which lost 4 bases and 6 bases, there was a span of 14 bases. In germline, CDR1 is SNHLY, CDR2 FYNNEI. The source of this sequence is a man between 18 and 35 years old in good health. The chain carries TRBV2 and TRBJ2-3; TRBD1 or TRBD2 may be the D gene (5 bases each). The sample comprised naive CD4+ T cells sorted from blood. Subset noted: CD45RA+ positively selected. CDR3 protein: CASSVEGSGDTQYF. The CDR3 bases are TGTGCCAGCAGTGTAGAGGGGTCAGGGGATACGCAGTATTTT.